These 2 T cell receptor beta chains share one sample of origin, sequenced in a study. TCRdb reanalysed the RT-PCR reads using MiXCR and keeps one entry per CDR3 protein. There are hundreds of thousands of distinct CDR3 sequences in the sample; 11% to 15% occur only once, and 3% to 4.5% lies in the top ten. Sequenced material: memory CD4+ T cells from blood. The origin of the receptors is a female donor in good health, serving as a healthy control.

This clonotype came up a few times. V and J are TRBV5-1 and TRBJ1-1; D may be TRBD1 (6 bases). The V and J ends lost 4 bases and 4 bases respectively, with 17 bases between them. The CDR3 is made up of 15 amino acids. The V gene's germline CDR1 is SGHRS and CDR2 YFSETQ. This CDR3 is CASSDGVPGATEAFF. CDR3 DNA: TGCGCCAGCAGCGATGGGGTTCCAGGGGCCACTGAAGCTTTCTTT.

The chain uses TRBV29-1 and TRBJ1-1; D gene ambiguous. V was trimmed by 4 bases and J by 0 bases, leaving 9 bases between them. This CDR3 region has 13 residues. The V gene's germline CDR1 is SQVTM and CDR2 ANQGSEA. The CDR3 nucleotides read TGCAGCGTTGGTGGGATCATGAACACTGAAGCTTTCTTT. This codes for CSVGGIMNTEAFF.